This TCR beta chain derives from a study of sequential checkpoint blockade in melanoma. Overall study context: Patients were randomized 1:1 to nivolumab-then-ipilimumab or ipilimumab-then-nivolumab first-line. Each arm's sequence ended with maintenance nivolumab.

V lost 7 bases, J lost 0 bases, and 16 bases lay in between. From germline, CDR1 is MDHEN and CDR2 SYDVKM. The CDR3 contains 15 residues. The data were produced by immunoSEQ multiplex PCR, yet TCRdb's version contains in-frame clones alone and is incomplete. The table lists around 18,000 clones, about 70% of them singletons. This sample's treatment: randomized to nivolumab then ipilimumab (arm A) or the reverse (arm B). Patients had received no earlier DNA-damaging chemotherapy. Live CD3+CD8+ CD19− CD56− cells were sorted from PBMCs. This receptor was identified in a human donor with melanoma. This chain uses TRBV28 with TRBJ2-7; D is perhaps TRBD1 (6 bases). This specimen consisted of CD8+ T cells sorted from blood (inferred from file names), obtained from a patient given nivolumab and ipilimumab in sequence. CDR3 in DNA: TGTGCCAGCACAAGGGGGTCGGGGAGCTCCTACGAGCAGTACTTC. The encoded protein is CASTRGSGSSYEQYF.